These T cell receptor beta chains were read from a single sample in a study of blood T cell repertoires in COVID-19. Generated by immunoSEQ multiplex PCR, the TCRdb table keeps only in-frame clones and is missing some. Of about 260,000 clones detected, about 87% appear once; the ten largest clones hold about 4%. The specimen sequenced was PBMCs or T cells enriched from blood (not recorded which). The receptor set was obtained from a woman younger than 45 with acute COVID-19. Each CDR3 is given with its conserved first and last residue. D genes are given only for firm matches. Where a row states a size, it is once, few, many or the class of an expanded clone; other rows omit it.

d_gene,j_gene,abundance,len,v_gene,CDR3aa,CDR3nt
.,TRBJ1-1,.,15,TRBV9,CASSPRDSKPTEAFF,TGTGCCAGCAGCCCCCGGGACTCAAAACCCACTGAAGCTTTCTTT
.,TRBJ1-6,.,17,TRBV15,CATSSRREGAYNSPLHF,TGTGCCACCAGCTCTCGAAGGGAGGGCGCCTATAATTCACCCCTCCACTTT
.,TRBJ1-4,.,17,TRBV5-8,CASSLEQGSATNEKLFF,TGTGCCAGCAGCTTGGAACAGGGTAGCGCAACTAATGAAAAACTGTTTTTT
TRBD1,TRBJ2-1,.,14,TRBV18,CASSPGQGSNEQFF,TGTGCCAGCTCACCAGGACAGGGGTCAAATGAGCAGTTCTTC
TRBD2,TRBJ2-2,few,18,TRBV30,CAWEGPSGRNRDTGELFF,TGTGCCTGGGAGGGGCCTAGCGGGCGCAATCGGGACACCGGGGAGCTGTTTTTT
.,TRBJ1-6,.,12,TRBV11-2,CASSGEGSPLHF,TGTGCCAGCTCGGGGGAGGGTTCACCCCTCCACTTT
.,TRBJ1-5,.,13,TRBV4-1,CASSQAFDQPQHF,TGCGCCAGCAGCCAAGCGTTCGATCAGCCCCAGCATTTT
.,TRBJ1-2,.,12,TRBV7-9,CASSLEESGYTF,TGTGCCAGCAGCTTGGAGGAAAGTGGCTACACCTTC
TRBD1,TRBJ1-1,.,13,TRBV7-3,CASSLTGGGEAFF,TGTGCCAGCAGCTTAACAGGGGGCGGTGAAGCTTTCTTT
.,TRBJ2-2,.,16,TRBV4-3,CASSHSGTTNTGELFF,TGCGCCAGCAGCCATTCCGGGACAACGAACACCGGGGAGCTGTTTTTT
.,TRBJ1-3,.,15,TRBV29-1,CSAIDGTGSGNTIYF,TGCAGCGCTATAGACGGCACAGGTTCTGGAAACACCATATATTTT
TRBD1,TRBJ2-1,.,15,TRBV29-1,CSVVKGTGAYNEQFF,TGCAGCGTTGTGAAAGGGACAGGGGCCTACAATGAGCAGTTCTTC
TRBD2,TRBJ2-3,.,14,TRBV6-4,CASSPRTSGDTQYF,TGTGCCAGCAGTCCCAGGACTAGCGGTGATACGCAGTATTTT
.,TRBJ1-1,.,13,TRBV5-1,CASSLRGDAEAFF,TGCGCCAGCAGCTTAAGGGGCGACGCTGAAGCTTTCTTT
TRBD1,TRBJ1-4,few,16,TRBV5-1,CASRTGQGGPNEKLFF,TGCGCCAGCAGAACGGGACAGGGAGGTCCCAATGAAAAACTGTTTTTT
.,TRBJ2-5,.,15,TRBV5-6,CASSLIRREVETQYF,TGTGCCAGCAGCTTGATCCGCAGGGAGGTGGAGACCCAGTACTTC
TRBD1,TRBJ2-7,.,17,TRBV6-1,CASSAQPPGTGVNEQYF,TGTGCCAGCAGTGCCCAACCCCCCGGGACAGGGGTCAACGAGCAGTACTTC
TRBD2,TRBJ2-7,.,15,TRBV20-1,CSASGLAGGPNEQYF,TGCAGTGCTAGTGGTCTAGCGGGAGGGCCTAACGAGCAGTACTTC
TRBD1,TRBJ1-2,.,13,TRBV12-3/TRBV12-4,CASSGDSDHGYTF,TGTGCCAGCAGCGGGGACAGCGACCATGGCTACACCTTC
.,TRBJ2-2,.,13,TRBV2,CASSVQHTGELFF,TGTGCCAGCAGTGTACAGCACACCGGGGAGCTGTTTTTT
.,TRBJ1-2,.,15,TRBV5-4,CASSSPGSADYGYTF,TGTGCCAGCAGCTCGCCCGGGAGCGCCGACTATGGCTACACCTTC
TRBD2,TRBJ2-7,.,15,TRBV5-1,CASSLVLAGREEQYF,TGCGCCAGCAGCTTGGTGCTAGCGGGACGGGAAGAGCAGTACTTC
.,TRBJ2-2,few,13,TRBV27,CASSLSSPGELFF,TGTGCCAGCAGTTTATCTAGCCCCGGGGAGCTGTTTTTT
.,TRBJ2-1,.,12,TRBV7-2,CASSLELNEQFF,TGTGCCAGCAGCTTAGAACTAAATGAGCAGTTCTTC
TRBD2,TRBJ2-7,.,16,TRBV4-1,CASSQDLLAGNYEQYF,TGCGCCAGCAGCCAAGATCTTCTAGCGGGAAACTACGAGCAGTACTTC
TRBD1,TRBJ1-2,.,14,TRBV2,CASGDRPPNYGYTF,TGTGCCAGCGGGGACAGGCCTCCTAACTATGGCTACACCTTC
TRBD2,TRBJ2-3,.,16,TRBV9,CASSVGVAGSTDTQYF,TGTGCCAGCAGTGTAGGGGTAGCGGGATCTACAGATACGCAGTATTTT
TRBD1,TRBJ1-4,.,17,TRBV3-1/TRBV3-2,CASSPGQGESPNEKLFF,TGTGCCAGCAGCCCAGGACAGGGGGAATCGCCTAATGAAAAACTGTTTTTT
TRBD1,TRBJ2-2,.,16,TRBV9,CASSGGGQLNTGELFF,TGTGCCAGCAGCGGAGGGGGACAGCTGAACACCGGGGAGCTGTTTTTT
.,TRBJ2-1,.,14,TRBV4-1,CASSRTTGLNEQFF,TGCGCCAGCAGCCGTACGACAGGTCTCAATGAGCAGTTCTTC
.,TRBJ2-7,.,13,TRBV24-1,CATSDRLNYEQYF,TGTGCCACCAGTGACCGACTTAATTACGAGCAGTACTTC
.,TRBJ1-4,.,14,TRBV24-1,CATSDYRQGGKLFF,TGTGCCACCAGTGATTACCGACAAGGTGGGAAACTGTTTTTT
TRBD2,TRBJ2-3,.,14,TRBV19,CASSIGTNTDTQYF,TGTGCCAGTAGTATCGGGACTAACACAGATACGCAGTATTTT
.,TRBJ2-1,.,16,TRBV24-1,CATSGVATHSYNEQFF,TGTGCCACCAGTGGAGTAGCGACGCACTCCTACAATGAGCAGTTCTTC
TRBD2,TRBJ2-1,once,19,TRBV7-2,CASSLEGSGRRSSYNEQFF,TGTGCCAGCAGCTTAGAGGGTAGCGGGAGGCGAAGCTCCTACAATGAGCAGTTCTTC
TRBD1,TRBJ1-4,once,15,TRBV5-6,CASSDTGEENEKLFF,TGTGCCAGCAGCGATACAGGGGAGGAGAATGAAAAACTGTTTTTT
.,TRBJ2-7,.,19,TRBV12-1,CASSLSEENGAGTVNEQYF,TGTGCCAGCAGCTTGAGTGAGGAGAACGGGGCCGGGACAGTGAACGAGCAGTACTTC
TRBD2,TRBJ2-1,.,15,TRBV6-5,CASRAGTSGMDEQFF,TGTGCCAGCAGAGCCGGGACTAGCGGGATGGATGAGCAGTTCTTC
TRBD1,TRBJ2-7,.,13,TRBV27,CASSWNRGREQYF,TGTGCCAGCAGTTGGAACAGGGGCCGCGAGCAGTACTTC
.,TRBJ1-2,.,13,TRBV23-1,CASSRDISYGYTF,TGCGCCAGCAGTCGGGACATCTCCTATGGCTACACCTTC
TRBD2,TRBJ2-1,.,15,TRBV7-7,CASSLGAGGPFEQFF,TGTGCTAGCAGCTTAGGGGCGGGAGGGCCGTTTGAGCAGTTCTTC
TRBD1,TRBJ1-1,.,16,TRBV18,CASSPNDRGPDTEAFF,TGTGCCAGCTCGCCGAATGACAGGGGTCCCGACACTGAAGCTTTCTTT
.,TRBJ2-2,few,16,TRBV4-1,CASSHPGPANTGELFF,TGCGCCAGCAGCCACCCTGGCCCAGCGAACACCGGGGAGCTGTTTTTT
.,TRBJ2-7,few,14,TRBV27,CASSTGARSYEQYF,TGTGCCAGCAGCACAGGAGCCCGCTCCTACGAGCAGTACTTC
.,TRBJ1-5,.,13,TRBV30,CAWTDNENQPQHF,TGTGCCTGGACGGACAACGAAAATCAGCCCCAGCATTTT
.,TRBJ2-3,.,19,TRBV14,CASSQESPIAVASTDTQYF,TGTGCCAGCAGCCAAGAATCTCCCATAGCGGTAGCTAGCACAGATACGCAGTATTTT
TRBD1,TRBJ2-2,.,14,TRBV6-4,CASSGQGGTGELFF,TGTGCCAGCAGCGGACAGGGGGGCACCGGGGAGCTGTTTTTT
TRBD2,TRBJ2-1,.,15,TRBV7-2,CASTQLAGGWNEQFF,TGTGCCAGCACCCAACTAGCGGGAGGGTGGAATGAGCAGTTCTTC
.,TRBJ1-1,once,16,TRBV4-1,CASSHPSYDRNTEAFF,TGCGCCAGCAGCCACCCCTCCTACGACAGGAACACTGAAGCTTTCTTT
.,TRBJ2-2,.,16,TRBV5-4,CASSSAAEMNTGELFF,TGTGCCAGCAGCTCAGCAGCGGAGATGAACACCGGGGAGCTGTTTTTT
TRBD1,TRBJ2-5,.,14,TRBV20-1,CSASHPGGIETQYF,TGCAGTGCTAGTCACCCAGGGGGCATTGAGACCCAGTACTTC
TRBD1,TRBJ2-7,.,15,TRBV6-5,CASRKGGQGSYEQYF,TGTGCCAGCAGAAAAGGGGGACAGGGTTCCTACGAGCAGTACTTC
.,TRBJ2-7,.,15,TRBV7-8,CASSPPGKSSYEQYF,TGTGCCAGCAGCCCGCCGGGAAAGAGCTCCTACGAGCAGTACTTC
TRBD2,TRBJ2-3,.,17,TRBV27,CASSLKASGYRTDTQYF,TGTGCCAGCAGTTTAAAGGCTAGCGGTTATCGCACAGATACGCAGTATTTT